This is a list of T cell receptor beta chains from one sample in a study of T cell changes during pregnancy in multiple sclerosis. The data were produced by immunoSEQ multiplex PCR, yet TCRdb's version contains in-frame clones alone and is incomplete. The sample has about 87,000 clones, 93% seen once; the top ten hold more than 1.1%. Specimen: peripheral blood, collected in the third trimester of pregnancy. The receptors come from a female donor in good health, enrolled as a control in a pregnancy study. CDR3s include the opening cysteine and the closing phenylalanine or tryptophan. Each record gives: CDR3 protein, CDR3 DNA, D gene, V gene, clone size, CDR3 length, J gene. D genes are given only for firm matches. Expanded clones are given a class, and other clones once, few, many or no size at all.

CDR3 protein: CASSTRTGTYGYTF
CDR3 DNA: TGTGCCAGCAGTACTCGGACAGGGACTTATGGCTACACCTTC
D gene: TRBD1
V gene: TRBV6-1
clone size: .
CDR3 length: 14
J gene: TRBJ1-2

CDR3 protein: CASSLFAGGNTGELFF
CDR3 DNA: TGCGCCAGCAGCTTGTTCGCGGGAGGGAACACCGGGGAGCTGTTTTTT
D gene: TRBD2
V gene: TRBV5-1
clone size: .
CDR3 length: 16
J gene: TRBJ2-2

CDR3 protein: CASSFLGEGDPHTDTQYF
CDR3 DNA: TGTGCCAGCAGCTTTCTAGGGGAGGGGGACCCTCACACAGATACGCAGTATTTT
D gene: .
V gene: TRBV5-8
clone size: .
CDR3 length: 18
J gene: TRBJ2-3

CDR3 protein: CASTDVGAPNQPQHF
CDR3 DNA: TGTGCCAGCACCGACGTTGGGGCCCCCAATCAGCCCCAGCATTTT
D gene: .
V gene: TRBV28
clone size: .
CDR3 length: 15
J gene: TRBJ1-5

CDR3 protein: CASSWAIQGTDTQYF
CDR3 DNA: TGTGCCAGCAGCTGGGCGATACAGGGAACAGATACGCAGTATTTT
D gene: .
V gene: TRBV11-2
clone size: .
CDR3 length: 15
J gene: TRBJ2-3

CDR3 protein: CASSPDSNNYGYTF
CDR3 DNA: TGTGCCAGCAGTCCGGACAGCAATAACTATGGCTACACCTTC
D gene: .
V gene: TRBV28
clone size: .
CDR3 length: 14
J gene: TRBJ1-2

CDR3 protein: CASSLAGLFYEQYF
CDR3 DNA: TGTGCCAGCAGCTTAGCTGGACTTTTCTACGAGCAGTACTTC
D gene: .
V gene: TRBV7-8
clone size: .
CDR3 length: 14
J gene: TRBJ2-7

CDR3 protein: CASSPETSGNEQFF
CDR3 DNA: TGTGCCAGCAGTCCTGAGACTAGCGGCAATGAGCAGTTCTTC
D gene: TRBD2
V gene: TRBV2
clone size: .
CDR3 length: 14
J gene: TRBJ2-1

CDR3 protein: CASSPYPGSNQPQHF
CDR3 DNA: TGTGCCAGCAGTCCCTACCCAGGGAGCAATCAGCCCCAGCATTTT
D gene: .
V gene: TRBV27
clone size: .
CDR3 length: 15
J gene: TRBJ1-5

CDR3 protein: CASSSKLQVRTSQETQYF
CDR3 DNA: TGTGCCAGCAGTTCCAAATTACAGGTTCGGACATCCCAAGAGACCCAGTACTTC
D gene: .
V gene: TRBV27
clone size: .
CDR3 length: 18
J gene: TRBJ2-5

CDR3 protein: CSALVNTEAFF
CDR3 DNA: TGCAGTGCTCTTGTGAACACTGAAGCTTTCTTT
D gene: .
V gene: TRBV20-1
clone size: .
CDR3 length: 11
J gene: TRBJ1-1

CDR3 protein: CAHGTDSSYGQYF
CDR3 DNA: TGTGCCCACGGGACGGACAGCTCCTACGGGCAGTACTTC
D gene: .
V gene: TRBV6-1
clone size: .
CDR3 length: 13
J gene: TRBJ2-7

CDR3 protein: CACKTGGRSYEQYF
CDR3 DNA: TGTGCCTGTAAGACAGGGGGCCGGAGCTACGAGCAGTACTTC
D gene: TRBD1
V gene: TRBV30
clone size: once
CDR3 length: 14
J gene: TRBJ2-7

CDR3 protein: CASSPGGSTDTQYF
CDR3 DNA: TGTGCCAGCAGCCCCGGGGGAAGCACAGATACGCAGTATTTT
D gene: .
V gene: TRBV7-9
clone size: once
CDR3 length: 14
J gene: TRBJ2-3

CDR3 protein: CASSFPGTEAFF
CDR3 DNA: TGTGCCAGCAGTTTCCCGGGAACTGAAGCTTTCTTT
D gene: .
V gene: TRBV5-4
clone size: .
CDR3 length: 12
J gene: TRBJ1-1

CDR3 protein: CASAPRAERGETQYF
CDR3 DNA: TGTGCCAGCGCCCCCAGGGCTGAAAGGGGAGAGACCCAGTACTTC
D gene: .
V gene: TRBV5-4
clone size: .
CDR3 length: 15
J gene: TRBJ2-5

CDR3 protein: CASSTGQGGYGYTF
CDR3 DNA: TGTGCCAGCAGCACGGGACAGGGTGGATATGGCTACACCTTC
D gene: TRBD1
V gene: TRBV6-5
clone size: few
CDR3 length: 14
J gene: TRBJ1-2

CDR3 protein: CASSTRQGGSYNEQFF
CDR3 DNA: TGCGCCAGCAGCACAAGACAGGGTGGCTCCTACAATGAGCAGTTCTTC
D gene: TRBD1
V gene: TRBV5-1
clone size: .
CDR3 length: 16
J gene: TRBJ2-1

CDR3 protein: CASSLSAGSNIQYF
CDR3 DNA: TGCGCCAGCAGCTTGTCTGCAGGCTCAAACATTCAGTACTTC
D gene: .
V gene: TRBV5-1
clone size: few
CDR3 length: 14
J gene: TRBJ2-4

CDR3 protein: CASSSLLAGGGDEQFF
CDR3 DNA: TGTGCCAGCAGTTCCCTACTAGCGGGAGGTGGTGATGAGCAGTTCTTC
D gene: TRBD2
V gene: TRBV28
clone size: .
CDR3 length: 16
J gene: TRBJ2-1

CDR3 protein: CASSVAVGGGNEQYF
CDR3 DNA: TGTGCCAGCAGCGTAGCCGTCGGGGGGGGCAACGAGCAGTACTTC
D gene: TRBD2
V gene: TRBV9
clone size: .
CDR3 length: 15
J gene: TRBJ2-7

CDR3 protein: CASRLRDRNTGELFF
CDR3 DNA: TGTGCCAGCAGACTCCGGGACAGGAACACCGGGGAGCTGTTTTTT
D gene: TRBD1
V gene: TRBV28
clone size: .
CDR3 length: 15
J gene: TRBJ2-2

CDR3 protein: CASSLVTRNEQFF
CDR3 DNA: TGCGCCAGCAGCTTGGTTACTAGAAATGAGCAGTTCTTC
D gene: .
V gene: TRBV5-1
clone size: .
CDR3 length: 13
J gene: TRBJ2-1

CDR3 protein: CASSLSGLAGARDTQYF
CDR3 DNA: TGTGCCAGCAGCCTCTCGGGACTAGCGGGAGCAAGGGATACGCAGTATTTT
D gene: TRBD2
V gene: TRBV28
clone size: .
CDR3 length: 17
J gene: TRBJ2-3

CDR3 protein: CASTLSGRSYEQYF
CDR3 DNA: TGCGCCAGCACCCTTAGCGGAAGGTCCTACGAGCAGTACTTC
D gene: .
V gene: TRBV10-2
clone size: .
CDR3 length: 14
J gene: TRBJ2-7

CDR3 protein: CASSITGDQPQHF
CDR3 DNA: TGTGCCAGTAGTATCACAGGGGATCAGCCCCAGCATTTT
D gene: TRBD1
V gene: TRBV19
clone size: .
CDR3 length: 13
J gene: TRBJ1-5

CDR3 protein: CAWSAPGTGAYEQYF
CDR3 DNA: TGTGCCTGGAGTGCCCCCGGGACAGGGGCGTACGAGCAGTACTTC
D gene: TRBD1
V gene: TRBV30
clone size: .
CDR3 length: 15
J gene: TRBJ2-7

CDR3 protein: CASSIGQGVHASTNEKLFF
CDR3 DNA: TGTGCCAGTAGTATTGGACAGGGTGTTCACGCGTCCACTAATGAAAAACTGTTTTTT
D gene: TRBD1
V gene: TRBV19
clone size: .
CDR3 length: 19
J gene: TRBJ1-4

CDR3 protein: CASSYSGHANREQYF
CDR3 DNA: TGTGCCAGCAGTTACTCGGGACACGCGAATCGGGAGCAGTACTTC
D gene: .
V gene: TRBV6-6
clone size: .
CDR3 length: 15
J gene: TRBJ2-7

CDR3 protein: CASSVMTANTEAFF
CDR3 DNA: TGTGCCAGCAGCGTGATGACAGCGAACACTGAAGCTTTCTTT
D gene: .
V gene: TRBV7-9
clone size: few
CDR3 length: 14
J gene: TRBJ1-1

CDR3 protein: CASSFITGSTDTQYF
CDR3 DNA: TGTGCCAGCAGCTTCATAACGGGAAGCACAGATACGCAGTATTTT
D gene: .
V gene: TRBV7-9
clone size: .
CDR3 length: 15
J gene: TRBJ2-3

CDR3 protein: CASSSRTGGGQEDTGELFF
CDR3 DNA: TGTGCCAGCAGCTCCCGGACAGGGGGGGGTCAAGAGGACACCGGGGAGCTGTTTTTT
D gene: TRBD1
V gene: TRBV5-4
clone size: .
CDR3 length: 19
J gene: TRBJ2-2